Below are 21 T cell receptor beta chains sequenced from a single sample in a study of T cells in Graves' hyperthyroidism and ophthalmopathy. Template material for amplifying TCR beta CDR3 regions consisted of RNA transcripts. Primed by the HTBI set, a first-round RT-PCR was run on the TCR CDR3. TCRdb called the multiplex PCR reads again in MiXCR, with one record for every CDR3 protein. This sample carries under 550,000 distinct CDR3 sequences, approximately 13% of them seen once, and the ten largest clones take more than 4.5%. Sequenced sample: blood. The receptors come from a woman aged 18 to 35 with Graves' hyperthyroidism.

This chain links TRBV29-1 with TRBJ2-1; 9 nucleotides match TRBD1. The CDR3 loop spans 16 amino acids. J was trimmed by 0 bases and V by 0 bases; bases with no gene match: 3. Germline V lookup: CDR1 SQVTM, CDR2 ANQGSEA. CDR3 sequence reads: CSVEDQDRGSYNEQFF. CDR3 in DNA: TGCAGCGTTGAAGATCAGGACAGGGGCTCCTACAATGAGCAGTTCTTC.

This clonotype was detected many times. The chain carries TRBV6-2 or TRBV6-3 and TRBJ2-7; unclear D gene. The CDR3 contains 12 residues. Trimming stripped 7 bases from V and 5 bases from J, with 12 bases between. Germline CDR1 is MNHEY and CDR2 is SVGEGT. In nucleotides, the CDR3 is TGTGCCAGCACCTCCAGTGTGCACGAGCAGTACTTC. The encoded protein is CASTSSVHEQYF.

V gene TRBV27 combines with J gene TRBJ1-5, with D unclear. The germline V gene has CDR1 MNHEY and CDR2 SMNVEV (reference sequence). Trimming removed 2 bases at V and 3 bases at J, with 20 bases between. The CDR3 runs 18 residues. The CDR3 coding sequence is TGTGCCAGCAGTTTAGGGCAGAGGACTCGGTCTGACAATCAGCCCCAGCATTTT. Encoded protein: CASSLGQRTRSDNQPQHF.

This clonotype has ten or more counts. The chain carries TRBV6-2 or TRBV6-3 and TRBJ2-1; 7 nucleotides align to TRBD2. The CDR3 consists of 15 residues. Germline V gene data show CDR1 as MNHEY and CDR2 as SVGEGT. The V gene end was trimmed by 2 bases and the J gene end by 4 bases; junction bases not matched to a gene: 5. This chain's CDR3 is CASSYRAAGYNEQFF. The CDR3 nucleotides read TGTGCCAGCAGTTACCGAGCAGCGGGGTACAATGAGCAGTTCTTC.

This clonotype was counted ten times or more. The chain couples TRBV12-5 to TRBJ2-2, with no clear D. V lost 5 bases, J lost 6 bases, and 10 bases lay in between. The CDR3 totals 13 residues. CDR1 is LGHNT, CDR2 FRNRAP, per germline. This CDR3 is CASGPTPAGELFF. The DNA of the CDR3 is TGTGCTAGTGGTCCGACCCCGGCCGGGGAGCTGTTTTTT.

This clonotype was counted a few times. The chain carries TRBV12-3 or TRBV12-4 and TRBJ2-1; D not certain. This CDR3 has 15 residues. V lost 7 bases to trimming and J lost 0 bases, with 13 bases between them. CDR3 sequence reads: CASTRGRFSYNEQFF. The DNA for the CDR3 is TGTGCCAGCACGCGAGGACGGTTCTCCTACAATGAGCAGTTCTTC.

The count of this clonotype is one. The rearrangement uses TRBV9 and TRBJ1-4; D possibly corresponds to TRBD1 (5 bases). CDR1 and CDR2 (germline): SGDLS, YYNGEE. V shed 3 bases and J shed 0 bases, with 12 bases lying between them. This CDR3 is 16 amino acids long. CDR3 region: CASSDGRAATNEKLFF. The CDR3 coding sequence is TGTGCCAGCAGCGACGGCAGGGCAGCAACTAATGAAAAACTGTTTTTT.

The rearrangement links TRBV19 to TRBJ2-2; either TRBD1 or TRBD2 may fit D (6 bases each). Per germline, CDR1 LNHDA and CDR2 SQIVND (reference sequence). The length of the CDR3 is 13 residues. Trimming shortened V by 8 bases and J by 6 bases, and 13 bases separated the two germline ends. CDR3 nucleotide sequence: TGTGCCAGTCGAGGGGGGACGGCCGGGGAGCTGTTTTTT. It encodes CASRGGTAGELFF.

The rearrangement uses TRBV6-9 and TRBJ2-7; the D gene is possibly TRBD2 (5 bases). Germline V gene lookup returns CDR1 MNHGY and CDR2 SVAAGI. Trimming pared 7 bases from V and 3 bases from J, leaving 16 bases between. This CDR3 has 14 amino acids. The CDR3 region has the DNA TGTGCCAGCATTTTCCGAGGGATGAACTACGAGCAGTACTTC. Translating gives CASIFRGMNYEQYF.

In its sample, this clonotype was seen many times. CDR3 loop: CASSVQGQETQYF. CDR3 sequence (DNA): TGTGCCAGCAGTGTACAGGGTCAAGAGACCCAGTACTTC. The chain links TRBV6-1 to TRBJ2-5; a weak D match, TRBD1 (6 bases). Germline V CDR1 and CDR2: MNHNS, SASEGT. CDR3 length: 13 residues. V was pared by 4 bases and J by 2 bases, with 8 bases between.

The rearrangement joins TRBV4-1 to TRBJ1-2; 7 positions agree with TRBD1. CDR1 and CDR2 from the germline V gene are MGHRA and YSYEKL. The CDR3 runs 16 residues. The ends lost 1 base at V and 3 bases at J; junction bases unmatched: 8. CDR3 loop: CASSQAGRDSYYGYTF. The CDR3 nucleotides are TGCGCCAGCAGCCAAGCTGGACGGGACAGCTACTATGGCTACACCTTC.

This clonotype was seen repeatedly, ten times or more. The rearrangement links TRBV7-2 to TRBJ2-7, with D possibly TRBD2 on 5 matching bases. This CDR3 spans 14 amino acids. CDR1 is SGHTA, CDR2 FQGNSA, per germline. V was pared by 4 bases and J by 6 bases, with 16 bases between. CDR3 sequence (DNA): TGTGCCAGCAGCTCCAATTTGAGTGGAGGCGAGCAGTACTTC. Protein product: CASSSNLSGGEQYF.

The table lists this clonotype with many counts. V and J are TRBV5-1 and TRBJ1-2; D remains ambiguous. CDR3 length equals 12 residues. In germline, CDR1 is SGHRS, CDR2 YFSETQ. V was pared by 3 bases and J by 8 bases, with 11 bases between. CDR3 DNA sequence: TGCGCCAGCAGCTCCGACTTCAGGGGCTACACCTTC. Translated, it gives CASSSDFRGYTF. Full variable domain (rest looked up from reference TRBV5-1 and TRBJ1-2): KAGVTQTPRYLIKTRGQQVTLSCSPISGHRSVSWYQQTPGQGLQFLFEYFSETQRNKGNFPGRFSGRQFSNSRSEMNVSTLELGDSALYLCASSSDFRGYTFGSGTRLTVV.

This clonotype has a count of ten or more. The J gene is TRBJ1-2, the V gene TRBV27; possibly TRBD1 for D (5 bases). The CDR3 is 16 residues long. V lost 0 bases and J 4 bases, leaving 15 bases between the germline ends. The V gene's germline CDR1 is MNHEY and CDR2 SMNVEV (reference sequence). CDR3: CASSLSSGDDVYGYTF. For the CDR3, the DNA is TGTGCCAGCAGTTTATCGTCCGGGGACGATGTCTATGGCTACACCTTC.

This clonotype appeared many times. This chain links TRBV12-3 or TRBV12-4 with TRBJ2-1; D gene ambiguous. The CDR3 runs 15 residues. The V gene lost 1 base and the J gene lost 8 bases, with 15 bases spanning the gap. CDR3 nucleotide sequence: TGTGCCAGCAGTTTAGGTGGCCCTCCTTACTATGAGCAGTTCTTC. Its translation is CASSLGGPPYYEQFF.

The chain carries TRBV7-8 and TRBJ1-1; 7 bases fit TRBD1. Germline assignment: CDR1 SGHVS and CDR2 FQNEAQ. V lost 3 bases to trimming and J lost 3 bases; unmatched junction nucleotides: 4. The CDR3 contains 14 residues. Here the CDR3 reads CASSFDRVDTEAFF. The DNA of the CDR3 is TGTGCCAGCAGCTTTGACAGGGTTGACACTGAAGCTTTCTTT.

This clonotype appeared a few times. This chain uses TRBV6-1 with TRBJ2-7; tentative D call: TRBD2 (6 bases). Trimming took off 6 bases at V and 8 bases at J, with 17 bases between the two ends. CDR1 is MNHNS and CDR2 is SASEGT in the germline V gene. CDR3 length equals 13 residues. This CDR3 is CASRPGRRGKQYF. The CDR3 DNA reads TGTGCCAGCAGACCAGGACGGCGCGGGAAGCAGTACTTC.

The chain has TRBV19 and TRBJ1-1; no definite D call. The germline V gene encodes CDR1 LNHDA and CDR2 SQIVND (reference sequence). V shed 2 bases and J shed 0 bases, with 7 bases lying between them. There are 14 residues in the CDR3. CDR3 bases: TGTGCCAGTAGTATAACGGGATTGAACACTGAAGCTTTCTTT. It is translated as CASSITGLNTEAFF.

This clonotype was found many times. This chain joins TRBV10-3 and TRBJ1-6; D not certain. Trimming removed 8 bases at V and 5 bases at J, with 13 bases between. CDR1 is ENHRY and CDR2 is SYGVKD in the germline V gene. There are 14 residues in the CDR3. The CDR3 sequence is CAIWEGLDNSPLHF. The CDR3 DNA sequence: TGTGCCATCTGGGAAGGGCTTGATAATTCACCCCTCCACTTT.

This clonotype was detected many times. Its ends do not fully match the called genes, so a read error is possible. The genes are TRBV6-1 and TRBJ1-6; D is undetermined. CDR3 length equals 14 residues. The germline V gene encodes CDR1 MNHNS and CDR2 SASEGT. CDR3 coding DNA: TGTGCCAGCAGTGAAAACTCCTCTAATTCACCCCTCCACTTT. This translates into CASSENSSNSPLHF.

V and J are TRBV20-1 and TRBJ1-2; D not certain. Germline V gene data show CDR1 as DFQATT and CDR2 as SNEGSKA (reference sequence). The V gene lost 6 bases and the J gene lost 0 bases, with 2 bases spanning the gap. There are 10 residues in the CDR3. This chain's CDR3 is CSATNYGYTF. CDR3 in DNA: TGCAGTGCCACTAACTATGGCTACACCTTC.